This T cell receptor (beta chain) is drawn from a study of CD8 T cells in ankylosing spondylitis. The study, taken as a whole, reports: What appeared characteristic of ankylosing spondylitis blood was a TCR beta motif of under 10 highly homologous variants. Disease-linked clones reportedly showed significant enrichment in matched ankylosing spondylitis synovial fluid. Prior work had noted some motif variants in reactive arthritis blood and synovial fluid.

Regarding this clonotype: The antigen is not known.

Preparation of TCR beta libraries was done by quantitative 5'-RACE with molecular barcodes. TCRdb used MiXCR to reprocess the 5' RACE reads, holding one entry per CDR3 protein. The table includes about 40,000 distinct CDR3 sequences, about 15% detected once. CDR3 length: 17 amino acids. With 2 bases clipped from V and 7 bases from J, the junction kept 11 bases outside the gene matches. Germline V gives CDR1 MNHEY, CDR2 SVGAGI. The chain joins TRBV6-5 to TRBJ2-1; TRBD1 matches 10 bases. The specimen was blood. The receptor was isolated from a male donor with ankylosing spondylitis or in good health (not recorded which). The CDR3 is CASSYTTGTGARNEQFF. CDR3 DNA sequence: TGTGCCAGCAGTTACACGACCGGGACAGGGGCGAGGAATGAGCAGTTCTTC.